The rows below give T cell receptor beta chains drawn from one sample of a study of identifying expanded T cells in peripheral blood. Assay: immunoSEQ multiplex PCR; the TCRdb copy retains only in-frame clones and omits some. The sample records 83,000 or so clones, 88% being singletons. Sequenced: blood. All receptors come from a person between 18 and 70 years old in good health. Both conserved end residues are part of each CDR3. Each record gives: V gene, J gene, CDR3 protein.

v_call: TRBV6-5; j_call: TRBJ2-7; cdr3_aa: CASTDRDRSYEQYF
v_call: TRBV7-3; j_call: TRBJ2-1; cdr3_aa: CASSLAGAYNEQFF
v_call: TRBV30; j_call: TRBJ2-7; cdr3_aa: CAWSAGKDYEQYF
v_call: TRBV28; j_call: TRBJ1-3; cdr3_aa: CASSVFRVLSGNTIYF
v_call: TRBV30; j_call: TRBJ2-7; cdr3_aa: CAWRQGRYEQYF
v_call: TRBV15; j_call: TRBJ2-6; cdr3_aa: CATSKGLGANVLTF
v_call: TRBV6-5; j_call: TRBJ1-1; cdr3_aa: CASSPQGGEAFF
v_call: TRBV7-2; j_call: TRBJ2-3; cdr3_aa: CASSLIGGADTQYF
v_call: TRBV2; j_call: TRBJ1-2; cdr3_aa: CASSFDRGRDGYTF
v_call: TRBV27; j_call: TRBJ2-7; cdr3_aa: CASSLSGYSYEQYF
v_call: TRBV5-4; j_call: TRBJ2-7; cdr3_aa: CASSLETGKYEQYF
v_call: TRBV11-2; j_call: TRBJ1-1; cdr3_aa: CASSSSRAHSQAFF
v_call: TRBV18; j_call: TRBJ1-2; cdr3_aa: CASSDGTGAYYGYTF
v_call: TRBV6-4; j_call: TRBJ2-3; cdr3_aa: CASSDSTTDTQYF
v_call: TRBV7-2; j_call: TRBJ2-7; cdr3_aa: CASSPGVVYEQYF
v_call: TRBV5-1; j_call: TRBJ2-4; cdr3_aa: CASSLELGMAKNIQYF
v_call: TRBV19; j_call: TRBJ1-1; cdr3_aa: CASSITMSATEAFF
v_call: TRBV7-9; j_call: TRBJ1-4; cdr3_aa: CASRPTGGRDEKLFF
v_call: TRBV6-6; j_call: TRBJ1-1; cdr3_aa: CASSYTPRGLGEAFF
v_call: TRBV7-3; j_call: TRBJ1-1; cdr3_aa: CASSLNPLGTEAFF
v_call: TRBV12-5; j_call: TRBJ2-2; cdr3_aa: CASGLRTGNTGELFF
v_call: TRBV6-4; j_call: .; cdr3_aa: CASSISGGSYEQYF
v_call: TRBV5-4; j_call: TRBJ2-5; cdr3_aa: CASSWGLAGDVKTQYF
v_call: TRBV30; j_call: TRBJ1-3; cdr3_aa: CAWSAGLSGNTIYF
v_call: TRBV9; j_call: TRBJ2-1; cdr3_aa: CASSVVLAGAVNEQFF
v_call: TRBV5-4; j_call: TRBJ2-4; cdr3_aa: CASSFGTSGSGNIQYF
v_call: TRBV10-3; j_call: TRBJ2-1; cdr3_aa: CAISEVSYNEQFF
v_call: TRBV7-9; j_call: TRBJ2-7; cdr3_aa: CASSLAELVEQYF
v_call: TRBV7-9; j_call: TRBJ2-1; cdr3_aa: CASSPIPYNEQFF
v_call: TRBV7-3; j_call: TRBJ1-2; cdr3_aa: CASSPRVGEDYTF
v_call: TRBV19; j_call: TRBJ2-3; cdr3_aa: CASSIFGGRAFGSTDTQYF
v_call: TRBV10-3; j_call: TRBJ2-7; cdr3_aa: CAISEVPYEQYF
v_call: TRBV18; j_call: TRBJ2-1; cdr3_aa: CASSPPTGTDPYNEQFF
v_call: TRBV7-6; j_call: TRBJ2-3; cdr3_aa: CASSLSLAGGRDTQYF
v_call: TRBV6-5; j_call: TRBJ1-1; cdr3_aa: CASRREFVMNTEAFF
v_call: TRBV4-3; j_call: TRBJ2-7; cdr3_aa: CASSQGGGSSYEQYF
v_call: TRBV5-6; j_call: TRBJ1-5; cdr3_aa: CASSPGTGRSQPQHF
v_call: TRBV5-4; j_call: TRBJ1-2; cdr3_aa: CASSTRETPNYGYTF
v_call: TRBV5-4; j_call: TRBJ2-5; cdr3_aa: CASSLDRWEETLYF
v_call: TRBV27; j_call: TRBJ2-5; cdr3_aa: CASSFQETQYF
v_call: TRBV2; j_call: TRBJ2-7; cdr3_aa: CASSEGLGAITYEQYF
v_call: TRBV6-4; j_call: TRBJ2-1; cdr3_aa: CASSADPGQGDQFF
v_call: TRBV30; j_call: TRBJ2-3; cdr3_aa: CAWSVQSGRADTQYF
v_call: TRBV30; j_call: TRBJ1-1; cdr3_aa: CAWTPVNTEAFF
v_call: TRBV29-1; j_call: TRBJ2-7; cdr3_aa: CSVAPGTGAFRSYEQYF
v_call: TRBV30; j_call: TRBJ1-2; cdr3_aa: CAWSRGNYGYTF
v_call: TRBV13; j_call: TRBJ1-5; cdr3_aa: CASSLGGAPQHF
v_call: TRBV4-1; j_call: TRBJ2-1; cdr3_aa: CASSQGAGGAYNEQFF
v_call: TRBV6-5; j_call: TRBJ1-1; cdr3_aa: CASRRDGNTEAFF
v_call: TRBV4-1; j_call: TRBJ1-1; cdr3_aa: CASGGHNTEAFF